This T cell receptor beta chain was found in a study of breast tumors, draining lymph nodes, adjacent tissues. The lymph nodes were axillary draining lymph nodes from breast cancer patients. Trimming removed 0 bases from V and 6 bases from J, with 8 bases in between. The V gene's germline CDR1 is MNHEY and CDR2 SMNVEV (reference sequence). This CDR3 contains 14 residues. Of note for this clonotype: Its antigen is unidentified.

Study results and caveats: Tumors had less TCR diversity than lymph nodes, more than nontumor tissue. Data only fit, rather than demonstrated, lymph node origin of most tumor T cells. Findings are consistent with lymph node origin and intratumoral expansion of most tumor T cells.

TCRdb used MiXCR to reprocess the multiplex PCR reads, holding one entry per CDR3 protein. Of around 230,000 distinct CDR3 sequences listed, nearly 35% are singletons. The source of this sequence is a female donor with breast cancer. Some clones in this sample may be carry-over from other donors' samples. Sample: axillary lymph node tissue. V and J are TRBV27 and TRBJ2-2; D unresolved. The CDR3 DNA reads TGTGCCAGCAGTTTATCCAAAAAGGCCGGGGAGCTGTTTTTT. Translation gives CASSLSKKAGELFF.